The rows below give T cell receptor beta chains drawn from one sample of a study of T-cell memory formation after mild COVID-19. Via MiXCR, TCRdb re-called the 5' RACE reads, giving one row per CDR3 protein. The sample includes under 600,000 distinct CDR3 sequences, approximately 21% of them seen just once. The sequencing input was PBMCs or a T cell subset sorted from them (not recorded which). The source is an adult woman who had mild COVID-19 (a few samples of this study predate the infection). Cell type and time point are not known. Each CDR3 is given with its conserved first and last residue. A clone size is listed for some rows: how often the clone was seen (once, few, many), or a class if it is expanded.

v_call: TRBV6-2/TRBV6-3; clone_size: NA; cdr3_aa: CASSSVARPDTQYF
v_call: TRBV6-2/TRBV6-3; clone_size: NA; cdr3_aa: CASNGQEMNTEAFF
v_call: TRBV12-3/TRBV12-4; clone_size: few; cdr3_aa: CASTPLGAGTGELFF
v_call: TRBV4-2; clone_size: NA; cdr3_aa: CASSQEGNYGYTF
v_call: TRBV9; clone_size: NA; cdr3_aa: CASSVRASGGHTGELFF
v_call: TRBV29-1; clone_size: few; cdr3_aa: CSGGVRAEAFF
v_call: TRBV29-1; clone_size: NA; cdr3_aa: CSVGYSEEKLFF
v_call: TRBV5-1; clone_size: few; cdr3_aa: CASSLARAGLPLNTGELFF
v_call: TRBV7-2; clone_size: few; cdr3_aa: CASSTGTNTEAFF
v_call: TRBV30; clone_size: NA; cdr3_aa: CAWSVGNSNEKLFF
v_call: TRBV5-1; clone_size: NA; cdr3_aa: CASSYNTGTGDGELFF
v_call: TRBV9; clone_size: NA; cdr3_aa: CASSTGGRGAQHF
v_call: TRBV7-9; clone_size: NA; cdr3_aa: CASSSFLGGTDTQYF
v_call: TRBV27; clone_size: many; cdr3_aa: CASSLSGVVGGTLYNEQFF
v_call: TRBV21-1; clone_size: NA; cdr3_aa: CASSQRYRGGNEQFF
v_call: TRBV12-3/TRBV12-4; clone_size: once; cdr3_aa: CASSLGTGVGYTF
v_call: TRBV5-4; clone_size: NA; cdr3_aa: CASSTGQGAGSGRNEQFF
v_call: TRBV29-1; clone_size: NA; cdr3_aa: CSVLPGANTGELFF
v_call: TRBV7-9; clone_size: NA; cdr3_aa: CASSETSGTYNEQFF
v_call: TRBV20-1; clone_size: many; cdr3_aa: CSARDEAGAETQYF
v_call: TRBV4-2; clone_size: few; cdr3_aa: CASSQTGLGYEQYF
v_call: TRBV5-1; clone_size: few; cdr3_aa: CASSGGFSSYEQYF
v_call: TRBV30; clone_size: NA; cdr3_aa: CAWSVHQETQYF
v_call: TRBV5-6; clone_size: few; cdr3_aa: CASSLFFEPDTQYF
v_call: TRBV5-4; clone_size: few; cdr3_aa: CASSPGPSETEAFF